This T cell receptor beta chain was sequenced in a study of PD-1 blockade in classical Hodgkin lymphoma. Study-level information: Nivolumab dosed at 3 mg/kg went to patients intravenously every 2 weeks.

Comment on this clone: What it binds is unknown.

Autologous stem cell transplantation was followed by relapse in every patient, and brentuximab vedotin exposure varied. Study observations and caveats: At C4D1, TCR diversity had climbed significantly for CD4+ cells, though not for CD8+ cells. The repertoire differences lack a defined cause, possibly disease activity or prior therapy.

This CDR3 region has 14 residues. V shed 1 base and J 6 bases; nucleotides not matched to a gene: 6. Germline V gives CDR1 GTSNPN, CDR2 SVGIG (reference sequence). The protocol was immunoSEQ multiplex PCR, while the TCRdb copy is restricted to in-frame clones and leaves out a portion. The sample holds approximately 100,000 clones; 80% to 90% are singletons and the top ten take 6.6%. The TCR comes from a human donor with classical Hodgkin lymphoma. The chain combines TRBV30 with TRBJ2-7; 10 positions agree with TRBD2. The input for sequencing was peripheral blood mononuclear cells (PBMCs), taken before the second cycle of nivolumab. This CDR3 is CAWSDWTSGREQYF. CDR3 sequence (DNA): TGTGCCTGGAGTGATTGGACTAGCGGACGCGAGCAGTACTTC.